This T cell receptor (beta chain) was observed in a study of regulatory T cells in long-lasting Graves disease. Regarding the study as a whole: Those with persistent Graves' had less TCR diversity than newly diagnosed patients. Between persistent patients, about 2,500 public clonotypes were shared, exceeding the roughly 1,000 shared between new patients.

TCR sequences were obtained from RNA taken from PBMCs. In each case, Graves' disease was diagnosed per American Thyroid Association guidelines. Regarding this clonotype: The target antigen is unknown.

TCRdb used MiXCR to reprocess the reads, holding one entry per CDR3 protein. The table records about 730 distinct CDR3 sequences, approximately 90% of them present only once. Trimming took 4 bases from V and 5 from J, leaving 12 bases between them. The CDR3 has 13 residues. Per the germline V gene, CDR1 is SGHRS and CDR2 is YFSETQ. This sample comprised peripheral blood mononuclear cells (PBMCs), obtained with antithyroid drug treatment, in newly diagnosed or persistent Graves disease (not recorded which). The rearrangement uses TRBV5-1 and TRBJ1-1; unclear D gene. This clonotype was sampled from a woman younger than 30 with Graves disease. The CDR3 region has the DNA TGCGCCAGCAGCAAGGATGGGGTGACTGAAGCTTTCTTT. This sequence encodes CASSKDGVTEAFF. The full variable domain, its missing parts supplied by reference TRBV5-1 and TRBJ1-1, is KAGVTQTPRYLIKTRGQQVTLSCSPISGHRSVSWYQQTPGQGLQFLFEYFSETQRNKGNFPGRFSGRQFSNSRSEMNVSTLELGDSALYLCASSKDGVTEAFFGQGTRLTVV.